This TCR beta chain is from a study of CD8+ T cells in alopecia areata. Turning to the study itself: Patients received oral tofacitinib, 5 to 10 mg twice daily, for moderate-to-severe alopecia areata. Tofacitinib continued for 6 to 18 months and was then withheld for 6 months. The share of scalp area affected provided the severity score for treated patients. The study's findings and limits: Clonality was higher in lesional than normal scalp, especially in alopecia totalis/universalis.

TCR sequencing used cDNA made by reverse transcription of extracted RNA. Generated by immunoSEQ multiplex PCR, the TCRdb table keeps only in-frame clones and is missing some. Here the sample spans about 300,000 clones, 58% being singletons. Treatment indicated: oral pan-JAK inhibitor, 5-10 mg twice daily. The CDR3 has 13 amino acids. Germline CDR1 LGHNA, CDR2 YSLEER. Trimming left V 0 bases short and J 9 bases short, with 9 bases between. In the case of this clone: Antigen: not known.

This clonotype was sampled from a human donor with alopecia areata. The chain joins TRBV4-3 to TRBJ2-1; weak D call: TRBD2 (5 bases). Here the sequenced sample was CD4+ T cells sorted from blood, taken at week 24, from a patient treated with tofacitinib. This CDR3 is CASSQERVSEQFF. CDR3 DNA: TGCGCCAGCAGCCAAGAGAGGGTCAGTGAGCAGTTCTTC.